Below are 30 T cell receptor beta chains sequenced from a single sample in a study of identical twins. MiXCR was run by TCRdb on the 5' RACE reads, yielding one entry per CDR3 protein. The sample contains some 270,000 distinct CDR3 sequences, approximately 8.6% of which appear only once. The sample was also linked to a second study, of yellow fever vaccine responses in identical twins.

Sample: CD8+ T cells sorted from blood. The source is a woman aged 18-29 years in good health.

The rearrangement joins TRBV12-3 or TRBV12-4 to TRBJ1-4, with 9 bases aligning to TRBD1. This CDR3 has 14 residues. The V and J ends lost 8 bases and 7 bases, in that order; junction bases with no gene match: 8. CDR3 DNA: TGTGCCAGCGGGCCCGGGACAGGGCCTGAAAAACTGTTTTTT. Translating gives CASGPGTGPEKLFF.

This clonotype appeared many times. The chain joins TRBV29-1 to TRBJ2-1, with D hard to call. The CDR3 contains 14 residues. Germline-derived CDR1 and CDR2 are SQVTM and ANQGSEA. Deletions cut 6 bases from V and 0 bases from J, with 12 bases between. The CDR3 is CSVMTVSSYNEQFF. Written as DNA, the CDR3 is TGCAGCGTAATGACTGTAAGCTCCTACAATGAGCAGTTCTTC.

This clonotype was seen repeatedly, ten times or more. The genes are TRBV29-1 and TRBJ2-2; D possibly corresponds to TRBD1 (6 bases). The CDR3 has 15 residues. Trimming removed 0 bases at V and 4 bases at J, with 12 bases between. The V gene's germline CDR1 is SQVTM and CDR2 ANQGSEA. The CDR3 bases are TGCAGCGTTGAAGATGGCAGGGGAACCACCGGGGAGCTGTTTTTT. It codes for CSVEDGRGTTGELFF.

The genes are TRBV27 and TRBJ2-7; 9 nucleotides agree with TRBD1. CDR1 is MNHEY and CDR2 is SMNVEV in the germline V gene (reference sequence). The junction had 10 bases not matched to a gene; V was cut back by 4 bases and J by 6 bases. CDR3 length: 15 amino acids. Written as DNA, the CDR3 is TGTGCCAGCAGTTCCCCGGGACAGGGTTTACGCGAGCAGTACTTC. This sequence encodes CASSSPGQGLREQYF.

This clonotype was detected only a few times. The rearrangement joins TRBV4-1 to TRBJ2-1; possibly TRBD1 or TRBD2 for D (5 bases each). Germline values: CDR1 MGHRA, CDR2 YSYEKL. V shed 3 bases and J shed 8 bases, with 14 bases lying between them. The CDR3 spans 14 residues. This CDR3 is CASSHTGPKDEQFF. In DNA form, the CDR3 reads TGCGCCAGCAGCCACACGGGACCGAAGGATGAGCAGTTCTTC.

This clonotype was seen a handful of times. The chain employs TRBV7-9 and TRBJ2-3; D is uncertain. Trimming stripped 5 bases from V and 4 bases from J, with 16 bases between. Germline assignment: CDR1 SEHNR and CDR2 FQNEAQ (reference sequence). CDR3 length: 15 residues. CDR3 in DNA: TGTGCCAGCAGCCTGCAGGAGTCAGTCGCAGATACGCAGTATTTT. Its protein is CASSLQESVADTQYF. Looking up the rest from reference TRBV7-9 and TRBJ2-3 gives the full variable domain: DTGVSQNPRHKITKRGQNVTFRCDPISEHNRLYWYRQTLGQGPEFLTYFQNEAQLEKSRLLSDRFSAERPKGSFSTLEIQRTEQGDSAMYLCASSLQESVADTQYFGPGTRLTVL.

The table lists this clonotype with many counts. In nucleotides, the CDR3 is TGTGCCAGCAGCCCGGGACAGGGGGAGAACACTGAAGCTTTCTTT. Its translation is CASSPGQGENTEAFF. The chain recombines TRBV21-1 with TRBJ1-1; TRBD1, as called in the table, went unchecked against the DNA. TRBV21-1 represents a pseudogene. This CDR3 has 15 amino acids.

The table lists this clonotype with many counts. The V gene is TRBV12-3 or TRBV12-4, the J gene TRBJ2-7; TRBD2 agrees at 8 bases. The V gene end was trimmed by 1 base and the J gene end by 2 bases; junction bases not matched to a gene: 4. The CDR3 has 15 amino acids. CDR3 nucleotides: TGTGCCAGCAGTTTAGAACTAGCGGCGACCTACGAGCAGTACTTC. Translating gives CASSLELAATYEQYF.

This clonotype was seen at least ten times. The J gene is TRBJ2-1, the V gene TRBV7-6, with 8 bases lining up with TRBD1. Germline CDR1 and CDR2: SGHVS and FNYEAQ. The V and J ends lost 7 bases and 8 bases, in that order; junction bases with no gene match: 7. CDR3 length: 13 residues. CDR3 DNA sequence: TGTGCCAGCAATATAGGACAGGGCTATGAGCAGTTCTTC. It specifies CASNIGQGYEQFF.

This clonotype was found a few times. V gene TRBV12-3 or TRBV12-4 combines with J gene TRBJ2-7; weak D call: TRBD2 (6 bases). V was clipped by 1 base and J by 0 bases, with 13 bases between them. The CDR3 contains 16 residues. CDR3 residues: CASSLGSGLGSYEQYF. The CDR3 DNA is TGTGCCAGCAGTTTAGGGTCGGGACTGGGCTCCTACGAGCAGTACTTC.

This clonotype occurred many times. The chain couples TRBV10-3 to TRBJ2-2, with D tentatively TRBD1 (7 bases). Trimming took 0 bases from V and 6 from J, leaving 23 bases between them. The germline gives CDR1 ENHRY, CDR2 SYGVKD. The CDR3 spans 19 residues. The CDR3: CAISESEGGQEGKSGELFF. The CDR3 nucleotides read TGTGCCATCAGTGAGTCCGAGGGCGGACAGGAGGGGAAGTCCGGGGAGCTGTTTTTT.

The CDR3 DNA reads TGTGCTAGTGTCGACGGGAGAGTCGGGAATGAGCAGTTCTTC. Protein sequence: CASVDGRVGNEQFF. The rearrangement joins TRBV12-5 to TRBJ2-1, with D possibly being TRBD2 (6 bases). The CDR3 spans 14 residues. V was shortened by 7 bases and J by 7 bases, with 17 bases between the two germline ends. CDR1 and CDR2 from the germline V gene are LGHNT and FRNRAP.

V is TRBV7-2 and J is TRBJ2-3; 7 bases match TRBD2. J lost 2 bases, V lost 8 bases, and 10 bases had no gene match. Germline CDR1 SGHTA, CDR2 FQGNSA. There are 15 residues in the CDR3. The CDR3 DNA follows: TGTGCCAGCGAAGGGAGGGGCCCCTACACAGATACGCAGTATTTT. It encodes CASEGRGPYTDTQYF.

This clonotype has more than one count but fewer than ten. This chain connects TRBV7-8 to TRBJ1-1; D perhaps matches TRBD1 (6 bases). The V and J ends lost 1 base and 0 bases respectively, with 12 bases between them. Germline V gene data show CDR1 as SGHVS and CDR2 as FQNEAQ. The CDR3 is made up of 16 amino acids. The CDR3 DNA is TGTGCCAGCAGCTTAGGTGCCAGGGACATGAACACTGAAGCTTTCTTT. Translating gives CASSLGARDMNTEAFF.

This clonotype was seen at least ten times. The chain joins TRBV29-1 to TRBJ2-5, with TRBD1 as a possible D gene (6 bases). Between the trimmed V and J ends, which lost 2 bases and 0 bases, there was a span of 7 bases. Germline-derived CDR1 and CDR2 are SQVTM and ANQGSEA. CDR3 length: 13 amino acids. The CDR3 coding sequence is TGCAGCGTTGAAAGGGACAACCAAGAGACCCAGTACTTC. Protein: CSVERDNQETQYF.

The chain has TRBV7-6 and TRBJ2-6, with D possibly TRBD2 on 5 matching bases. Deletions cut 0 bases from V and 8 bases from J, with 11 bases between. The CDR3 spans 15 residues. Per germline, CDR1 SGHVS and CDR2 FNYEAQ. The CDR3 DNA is TGTGCCAGCAGCTTAGCCCCGGACTCTTCCAACGTCCTGACTTTC. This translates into CASSLAPDSSNVLTF.

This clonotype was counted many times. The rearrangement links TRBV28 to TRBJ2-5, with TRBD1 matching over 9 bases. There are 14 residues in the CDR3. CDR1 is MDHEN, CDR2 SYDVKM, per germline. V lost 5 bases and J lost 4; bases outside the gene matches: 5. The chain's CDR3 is CASSQGQGGETQYF. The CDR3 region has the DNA TGTGCCAGCAGTCAGGGACAGGGAGGAGAGACCCAGTACTTC.

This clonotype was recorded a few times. CDR3 in DNA: TGTGCCAGCAGTTTAGAGTCCGATCGAGACAATGAGCAGTTCTTC. It codes for CASSLESDRDNEQFF. V and J are TRBV12-3 or TRBV12-4 and TRBJ2-1; D call uncertain. V lost 1 base and J lost 5, with 12 bases in between. The CDR3 is made up of 15 amino acids.

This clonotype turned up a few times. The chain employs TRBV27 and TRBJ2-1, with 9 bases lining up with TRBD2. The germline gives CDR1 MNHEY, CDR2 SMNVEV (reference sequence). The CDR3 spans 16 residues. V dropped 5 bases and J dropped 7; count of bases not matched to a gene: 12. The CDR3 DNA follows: TGTGCCAGCAGTGAAGGGCGGGGACTAGCCGTAAATGAGCAGTTCTTC. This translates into CASSEGRGLAVNEQFF.

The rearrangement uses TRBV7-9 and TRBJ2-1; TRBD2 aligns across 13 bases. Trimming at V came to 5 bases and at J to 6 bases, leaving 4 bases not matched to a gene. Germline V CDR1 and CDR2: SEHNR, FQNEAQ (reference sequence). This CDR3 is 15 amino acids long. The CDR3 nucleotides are TGTGCCAGCAGCCCGACTAGCGGGAGGTTCAATGAGCAGTTCTTC. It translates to CASSPTSGRFNEQFF.

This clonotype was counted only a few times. The CDR3 loop reads CASSWTSGRSSTDTQYF. CDR3 nucleotide sequence: TGTGCCAGCAGCTGGACTAGCGGGAGGTCATCTACAGATACGCAGTATTTT. The chain carries TRBV7-9 and TRBJ2-3; 14 positions match TRBD2. This CDR3 region has 17 residues. Germline V gene data show CDR1 as SEHNR and CDR2 as FQNEAQ (reference sequence). Germline trimming cut 4 bases from V and 3 bases from J; bases unmatched to any gene: 6.

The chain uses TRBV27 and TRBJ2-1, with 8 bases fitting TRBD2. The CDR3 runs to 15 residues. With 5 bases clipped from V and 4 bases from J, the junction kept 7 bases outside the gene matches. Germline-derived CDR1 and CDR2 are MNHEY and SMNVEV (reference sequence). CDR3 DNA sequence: TGTGCCAGCAGTGCCATGTCGGGAGGGTACAATGAGCAGTTCTTC. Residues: CASSAMSGGYNEQFF.

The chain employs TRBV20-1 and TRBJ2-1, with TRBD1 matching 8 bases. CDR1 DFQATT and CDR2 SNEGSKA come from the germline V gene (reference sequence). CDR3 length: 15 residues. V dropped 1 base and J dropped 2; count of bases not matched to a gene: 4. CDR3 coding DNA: TGCAGTGCTAGAGGTAGGGACAGGACCTACAATGAGCAGTTCTTC. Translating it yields CSARGRDRTYNEQFF.

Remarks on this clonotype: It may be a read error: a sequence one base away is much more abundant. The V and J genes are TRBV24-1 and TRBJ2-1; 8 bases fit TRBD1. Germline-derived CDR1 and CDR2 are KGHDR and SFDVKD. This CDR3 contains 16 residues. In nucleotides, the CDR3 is TGTGCCACCAGTGCTTTGCAGGGGGCCGAACTAAATGAGCAGTTCTTC. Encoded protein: CATSALQGAELNEQFF.

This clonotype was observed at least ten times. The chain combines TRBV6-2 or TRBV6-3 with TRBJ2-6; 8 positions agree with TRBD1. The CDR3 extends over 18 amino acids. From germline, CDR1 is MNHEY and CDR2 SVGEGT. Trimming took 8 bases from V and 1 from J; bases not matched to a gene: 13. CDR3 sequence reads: CASRGIGTGESGANVLTF. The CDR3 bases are TGTGCCAGCCGGGGGATAGGGACAGGAGAGTCTGGGGCCAACGTCCTGACTTTC.

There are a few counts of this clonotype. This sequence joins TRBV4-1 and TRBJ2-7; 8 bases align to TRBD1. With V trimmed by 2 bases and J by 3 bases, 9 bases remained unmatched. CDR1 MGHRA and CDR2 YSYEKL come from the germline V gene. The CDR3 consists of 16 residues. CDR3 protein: CASSQLPGQDIYEQYF. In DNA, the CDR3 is TGCGCCAGCAGCCAATTACCGGGACAGGACATCTACGAGCAGTACTTC.

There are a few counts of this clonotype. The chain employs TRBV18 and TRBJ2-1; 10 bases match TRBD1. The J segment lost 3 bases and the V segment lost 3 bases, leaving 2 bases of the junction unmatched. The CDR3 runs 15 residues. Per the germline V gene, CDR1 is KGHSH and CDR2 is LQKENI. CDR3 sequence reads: CASSPTGGSYNEQFF. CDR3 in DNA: TGTGCCAGCTCACCGACAGGGGGCAGCTACAATGAGCAGTTCTTC.

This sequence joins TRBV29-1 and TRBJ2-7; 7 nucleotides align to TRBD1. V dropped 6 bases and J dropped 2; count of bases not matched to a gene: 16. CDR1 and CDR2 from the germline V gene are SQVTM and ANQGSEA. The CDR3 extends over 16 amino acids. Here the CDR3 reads CSVTRDDRVSAYEQYF. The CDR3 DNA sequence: TGCAGCGTGACCCGAGATGACAGGGTAAGCGCCTACGAGCAGTACTTC.

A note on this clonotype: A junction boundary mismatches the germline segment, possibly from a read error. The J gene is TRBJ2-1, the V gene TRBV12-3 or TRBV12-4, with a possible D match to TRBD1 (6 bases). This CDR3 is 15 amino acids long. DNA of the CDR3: TGTGCCAGCAGTTTACAGGGGCTGTACCAGGATGAGCAGTCCTTC. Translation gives CASSLQGLYQDEQSF.

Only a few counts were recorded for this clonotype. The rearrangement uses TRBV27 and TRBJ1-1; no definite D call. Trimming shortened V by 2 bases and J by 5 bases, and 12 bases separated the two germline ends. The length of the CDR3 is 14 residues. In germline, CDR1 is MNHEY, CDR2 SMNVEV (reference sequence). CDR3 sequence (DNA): TGTGCCAGCAGTTTAGGGCTCGGCGGGACTGAAGCTTTCTTT. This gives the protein CASSLGLGGTEAFF.